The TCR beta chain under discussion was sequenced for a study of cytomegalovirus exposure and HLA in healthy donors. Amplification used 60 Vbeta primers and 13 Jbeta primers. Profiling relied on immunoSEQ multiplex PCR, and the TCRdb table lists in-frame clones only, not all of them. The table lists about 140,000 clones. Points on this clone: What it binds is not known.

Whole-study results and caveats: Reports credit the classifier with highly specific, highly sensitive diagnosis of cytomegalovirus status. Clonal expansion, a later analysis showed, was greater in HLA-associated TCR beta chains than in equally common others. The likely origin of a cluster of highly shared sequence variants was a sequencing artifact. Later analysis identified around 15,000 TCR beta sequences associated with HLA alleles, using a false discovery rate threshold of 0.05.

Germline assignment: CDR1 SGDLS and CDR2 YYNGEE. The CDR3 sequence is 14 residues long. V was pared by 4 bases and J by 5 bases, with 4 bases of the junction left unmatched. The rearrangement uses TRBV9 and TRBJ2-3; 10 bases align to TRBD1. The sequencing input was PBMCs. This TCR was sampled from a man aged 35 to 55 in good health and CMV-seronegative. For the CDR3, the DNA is TGTGCCAGCAGCCTGCGGACAGGGGGAGATACGCAGTATTTT. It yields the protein CASSLRTGGDTQYF. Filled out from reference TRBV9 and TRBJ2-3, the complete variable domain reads DSGVTQTPKHLITATGQRVTLRCSPRSGDLSVYWYQQSLDQGLQFLIQYYNGEERAKGNILERFSAQQFPDLHSELNLSSLELGDSALYFCASSLRTGGDTQYFGPGTRLTVL.